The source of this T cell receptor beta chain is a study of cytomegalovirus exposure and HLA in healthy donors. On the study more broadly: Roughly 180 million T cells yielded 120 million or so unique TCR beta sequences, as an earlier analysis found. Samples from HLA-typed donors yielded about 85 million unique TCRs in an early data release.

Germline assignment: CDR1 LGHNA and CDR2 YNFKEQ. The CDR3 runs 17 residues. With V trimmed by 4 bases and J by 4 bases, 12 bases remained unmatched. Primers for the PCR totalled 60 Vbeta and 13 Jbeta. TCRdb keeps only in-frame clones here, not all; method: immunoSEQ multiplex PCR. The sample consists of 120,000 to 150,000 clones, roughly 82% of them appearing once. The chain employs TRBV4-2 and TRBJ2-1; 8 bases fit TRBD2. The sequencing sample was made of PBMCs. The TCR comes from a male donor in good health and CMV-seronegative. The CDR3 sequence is CASSPEQAGDGYNEQFF. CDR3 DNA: TGTGCCAGCAGCCCCGAACAAGCGGGAGACGGATACAATGAGCAGTTCTTC.